This TCR beta chain was recorded in a study of blood T cell repertoires in COVID-19. Study-level information: The analysed material was cDNA or gDNA that came from T cells, B-cell-depleted T cells, or PBMCs.

Germline lookup yields CDR1 SGDLS and CDR2 YYNGEE. This CDR3 has 14 residues. Trimming removed 0 bases at V and 4 bases at J, with 10 bases between. Original processing notes: By means of reference gene primer amplification, nucleated cell counts were estimated. Produced via immunoSEQ multiplex PCR; TCRdb's table is partial and in-frame only. The V and J calls and clone size come from that table; D and trimming were worked out from the DNA. The data contain a few hundred thousand clones, about 90% of them singletons. Each recovered donor of Cohort 3 presented with two negative PCRs, clearance, or symptom resolution.

The sequence was collected from a woman in her twenties or thirties who had recovered from COVID-19. Sequenced input: PBMCs or T cells enriched from blood (not recorded which). The V call is TRBV9, the J call TRBJ1-2; no definite D call. CDR3 nucleotides: TGTGCCAGCAGCGTAGGAGGCACCTTCTATGGCTACACCTTC. Its translation is CASSVGGTFYGYTF.